This TCR beta chain was retrieved from a study of early T cells in non-severe SARS-CoV-2 infection. Study-level background: Bulk RNA from unsorted whole blood was sequenced; chains were unpaired. Study-wide results and limits: Matching results from VDJdb favored anti-spike CD8 responses, leaving private and CD4 specificities undetected.

As part of library construction, unique molecular identifiers were attached to individual cDNA molecules. From the 5' RACE reads, TCRdb called clonotypes with MiXCR, one entry per CDR3 protein. Found here are some 63,000 distinct CDR3 sequences, roughly 13% of them singletons; the top ten hold around 4.7%. Germline lookup yields CDR1 SSHAT and CDR2 FNYEAQ (reference sequence). The CDR3 loop spans 13 amino acids. As for this clonotype: Its antigen is not known. A much larger clonotype is one base distant, so this may be a read error.

The TCR originated in an adult who was a healthcare worker with PCR-confirmed SARS-CoV-2 infection or an uninfected control (not recorded which). Sequences were obtained from whole blood. The J gene is TRBJ2-2, the V gene TRBV7-7; TRBD1 matches at 7 bases. In DNA, the CDR3 is TGTGCTGGCAGCCCCGACAGGGACGGGGAGCTGTTTTTT. It specifies CAGSPDRDGELFF. Using reference TRBV7-7 and TRBJ2-2 for the parts outside the CDR3, the full variable domain is GAGVSQSPRYKVTKRGQDVTLRCDPISSHATLYWYQQALGQGPEFLTYFNYEAQPDKSGLPSDRFSAERPEGSISTLTIQRTEQRDSAMYRCAGSPDRDGELFFGEGSRLTVL.